The next 10 T cell receptor beta chains were all read from a single sample in a study of Ad26.COV2.S vaccination and SARS-CoV-2 variants. TCRdb's table, derived via immunoSEQ multiplex PCR, lists solely in-frame clones and lacks some. This sample has hundreds of thousands of clones, with 75% to 95% found just once. Treatment given: 19 received Ad26.COV2.S at low or high dose, single or two shots; about 5 received placebo; per-sample allocation not given. Material that was analyzed had been drawn on day 63 after the first vaccine or placebo injection. The sequences come from peripheral blood, collected in a trial of Ad26.COV2.S vaccine versus placebo. These receptors came from a person aged 18-60 years who received the Ad26.COV2.S COVID-19 vaccine or a placebo.

With respect to this clone: At one of its ends the junction is not consistent with the germline gene, which may arise from a read error. The chain is built from TRBV7-7 and TRBJ1-6; D is possibly TRBD1 (5 bases). Germline V gene sequence: CDR1 SSHAT, CDR2 FNYEAQ (reference sequence). The CDR3 length is 15 residues. The CDR3 sequence: CASSLAWGKGAPLHF. CDR3 nucleotides: TGTGCTAGCAGCTTAGCGTGGGGGAAAGGGGCACCCCTCCACTTT.

The J gene is TRBJ1-1, the V gene TRBV18; a possible D gene is TRBD1 (6 bases). V lost 1 base and J lost 1, with 10 bases in between. CDR3 size: 15 residues. Germline lookup yields CDR1 KGHSH and CDR2 LQKENI. CDR3 sequence (DNA): TGTGCCAGCTCACCACGCGGGACACCGAACACTGAAGCTTTCTTT. Its protein product is CASSPRGTPNTEAFF.

This chain connects TRBV30 to TRBJ1-1; D unclear. Germline values: CDR1 GTSNPN, CDR2 SVGIG (reference sequence). The CDR3 covers 11 residues. Trimming cost V 0 bases and J 7 bases, with 6 bases left between them. The CDR3 is CAWSVRLEAFF. The CDR3 nucleotides read TGTGCCTGGAGTGTACGACTTGAAGCTTTCTTT.

The J gene is TRBJ2-5, the V gene TRBV3-1 (or the pseudogene TRBV3-2); possible D gene TRBD2, 6 bases. V was pared by 7 bases and J by 7 bases, with 25 bases between. In germline, CDR1 is LGHDT, CDR2 YNNKEL (reference sequence). CDR3 length: 16 amino acids. The chain's CDR3 is CASIKAGTPNVGTQYF. CDR3 DNA: TGTGCCAGCATAAAGGCCGGGACTCCGAATGTTGGGACCCAGTACTTC.

This clone was counted between two and nine times. This chain joins TRBV6-5 and TRBJ2-2, with D possibly matching TRBD1 (5 bases). Germline CDR1 and CDR2: MNHEY and SVGAGI. The CDR3 is made up of 15 amino acids. V lost 2 bases, J lost 0 bases, and 7 bases lay in between. The CDR3 here is CASSYQGTNTGELFF. The CDR3 nucleotides read TGTGCCAGCAGTTACCAGGGAACGAACACCGGGGAGCTGTTTTTT.

This chain joins TRBV28 and TRBJ1-1; D perhaps matches TRBD1 (6 bases). Germline lookup yields CDR1 MDHEN and CDR2 SYDVKM. The CDR3 totals 14 residues. V dropped 7 bases and J dropped 2 bases, with 14 bases sitting between them. The CDR3 nucleotides read TGTGCCAGCACTCAGACAGGCCCAAACACTGAAGCTTTCTTT. Translated, it gives CASTQTGPNTEAFF. Filled out from reference TRBV28 and TRBJ1-1, the complete variable domain reads DVKVTQSSRYLVKRTGEKVFLECVQDMDHENMFWYRQDPGLGLRLIYFSYDVKMKEKGDIPEGYSVSREKKERFSLILESASTNQTSMYLCASTQTGPNTEAFFGQGTRLTVV.

The chain couples TRBV3-1 (or the pseudogene TRBV3-2) to TRBJ2-7; perhaps TRBD1 as D (6 bases). This CDR3 is built from 14 residues. V was clipped by 4 bases and J by 3 bases, with 13 bases between them. Germline V gives CDR1 LGHDT, CDR2 YNNKEL (reference sequence). The DNA of the CDR3 is TGTGCCAGCAGCCCATTGGACAGTTACTACGAGCAGTACTTC. Residues: CASSPLDSYYEQYF.

The J gene is TRBJ2-7, the V gene TRBV30, with a tentative D call TRBD1 (5 bases). V shed 5 bases and J shed 7 bases, with 12 bases lying between them. The CDR3 sequence is 11 residues long. Germline CDR1 reads GTSNPN; CDR2 reads SVGIG (reference sequence). The chain's CDR3 is CAWAREGEQYF. CDR3 coding DNA: TGTGCCTGGGCCAGGGAAGGGGAGCAGTACTTC.

This clone has just a few counts. The chain has TRBV6-2 or TRBV6-3 and TRBJ1-1; D is uncertain. Germline assignment: CDR1 MNHEY and CDR2 SVGEGT. Deletions cut 0 bases from V and 3 bases from J, with 8 bases between. The length of the CDR3 is 14 residues. In DNA form, the CDR3 reads TGTGCCAGCAGTTACTCCGGTGGGTACACTGAAGCTTTCTTT. Translated: CASSYSGGYTEAFF.

This sequence joins TRBV18 and TRBJ2-3, with 10 bases that match TRBD2. This CDR3 region has 16 residues. V shed 1 base and J 5 bases; nucleotides not matched to a gene: 6. Germline CDR1 reads KGHSH; CDR2 reads LQKENI. CDR3 DNA: TGTGCCAGCTCACCACAAGCGGGAGGGATCGGAGATACGCAGTATTTT. This sequence encodes CASSPQAGGIGDTQYF.